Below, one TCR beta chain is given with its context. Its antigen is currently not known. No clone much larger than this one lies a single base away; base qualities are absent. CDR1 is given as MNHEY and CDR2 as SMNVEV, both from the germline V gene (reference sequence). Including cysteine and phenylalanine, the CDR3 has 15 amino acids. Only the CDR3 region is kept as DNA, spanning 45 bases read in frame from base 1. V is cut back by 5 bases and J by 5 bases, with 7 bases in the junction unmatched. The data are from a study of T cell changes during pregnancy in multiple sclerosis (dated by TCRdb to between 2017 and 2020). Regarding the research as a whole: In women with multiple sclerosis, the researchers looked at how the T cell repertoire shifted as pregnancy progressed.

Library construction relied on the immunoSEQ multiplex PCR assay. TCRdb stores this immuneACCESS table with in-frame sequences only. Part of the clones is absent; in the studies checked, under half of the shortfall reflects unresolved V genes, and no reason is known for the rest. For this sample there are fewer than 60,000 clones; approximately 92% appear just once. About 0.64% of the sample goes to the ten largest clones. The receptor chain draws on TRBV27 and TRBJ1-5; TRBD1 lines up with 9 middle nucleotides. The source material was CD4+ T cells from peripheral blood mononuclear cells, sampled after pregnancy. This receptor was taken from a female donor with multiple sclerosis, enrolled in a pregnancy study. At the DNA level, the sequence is TGTGCCAGCAGTCGGGGACAGGGAAATTATCAGCCCCAGCATTTT. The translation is CASSRGQGNYQPQHF.